A single sample gave rise to the 19 T cell receptor beta chains below, sequenced in a study of cytomegalovirus exposure and HLA in healthy donors. The PCR made use of 60 Vbeta and 13 Jbeta primers. Only in-frame clones appear in the TCRdb table, and some are missing; sequencing was by immunoSEQ multiplex PCR. The data contain fewer than 85,000 clones, roughly 70% of them seen just once; the ten biggest clones take up around 4.7%. Sequencing was done on a sample of PBMCs. Receptor source: a man between 60 and 70 years old in good health and CMV-seropositive.

The chain joins TRBV9 to TRBJ2-7, with D tentatively TRBD2 (5 bases). Germline lookup yields CDR1 SGDLS and CDR2 YYNGEE. The CDR3 extends over 14 amino acids. Trimming stripped 0 bases from V and 5 bases from J, with 12 bases between. The CDR3 DNA reads TGTGCCAGCAGCGTAGCCGCGGGCTCGGACGAGCAGTACTTC. It codes for CASSVAAGSDEQYF. Complete variable domain (other parts from reference TRBV9 and TRBJ2-7): DSGVTQTPKHLITATGQRVTLRCSPRSGDLSVYWYQQSLDQGLQFLIQYYNGEERAKGNILERFSAQQFPDLHSELNLSSLELGDSALYFCASSVAAGSDEQYFGPGTRLTVT.

The V call is TRBV12-5, the J call TRBJ2-1; no firm D call. Trimming cost V 6 bases and J 4 bases, with 7 bases left between them. Per germline, CDR1 LGHNT and CDR2 FRNRAP. This CDR3 has 12 amino acids. CDR3 in DNA: TGTGCTAGTGGGGCGGATTACAATGAGCAGTTCTTC. Translating it yields CASGADYNEQFF. The whole variable domain, remainder taken from reference TRBV12-5 and TRBJ2-1, is DARVTQTPRHKVTEMGQEVTMRCQPILGHNTVFWYRQTMMQGLELLAYFRNRAPLDDSGMPKDRFSAEMPDATLATLKIQPSEPRDSAVYFCASGADYNEQFFGPGTRLTVL.

V usage is TRBV7-9 and J usage is TRBJ2-5, with unresolved D. Trimming took off 1 base at V and 2 bases at J, with 5 bases between the two ends. Germline V gives CDR1 SEHNR, CDR2 FQNEAQ (reference sequence). CDR3 length: 13 amino acids. The DNA for the CDR3 is TGTGCCAGCAGCTTAGGAGGTCAAGAGACCCAGTACTTC. Protein product: CASSLGGQETQYF.

V gene TRBV5-1 combines with J gene TRBJ2-5; a weak D match, TRBD1 (6 bases). Trimming removed 1 base from V and 2 bases from J, with 9 bases in between. CDR1 is SGHRS and CDR2 is YFSETQ in the germline V gene. The CDR3 spans 14 residues. CDR3 region: CASSLLQGQETQYF. CDR3 in DNA: TGCGCCAGCAGCTTGCTACAGGGTCAAGAGACCCAGTACTTC. The complete variable domain, with remaining parts taken from reference TRBV5-1 and TRBJ2-5, reads KAGVTQTPRYLIKTRGQQVTLSCSPISGHRSVSWYQQTPGQGLQFLFEYFSETQRNKGNFPGRFSGRQFSNSRSEMNVSTLELGDSALYLCASSLLQGQETQYFGPGTRLLVL.

This clone was picked up one time. The CDR3 loop is CASGGGPYEQYF. In DNA, the CDR3 is TGTGCCAGCGGGGGGGGCCCGTACGAGCAGTACTTC. The chain recombines TRBV28 with TRBJ2-7, with D perhaps matching TRBD2 (7 bases). The germline V and J ends were trimmed by 8 bases and 4 bases, with 12 bases remaining between them. This CDR3 region has 12 residues. The germline CDR1 and CDR2 sequences are MDHEN and SYDVKM.

The chain has TRBV5-1 and TRBJ2-1, with TRBD2 matching 9 bases. The V gene's germline CDR1 is SGHRS and CDR2 YFSETQ. The trim removed 1 base at V and 4 bases at J, leaving 9 bases unmatched. The CDR3 is 17 residues long. CDR3 sequence: CASSLTHSGGIYNEQFF. The CDR3 DNA is TGCGCCAGCAGCTTGACCCATAGCGGGGGCATTTACAATGAGCAGTTCTTC.

The rearrangement joins TRBV11-3 to TRBJ2-3, with TRBD2 as a possible D gene (6 bases). The germline V gene has CDR1 SGHNT and CDR2 YENEEA. The CDR3 is made up of 15 amino acids. Trimming cost V 3 bases and J 5 bases, with 15 bases left between them. CDR3 sequence: CASSLVSGGIDTQYF. In DNA form, the CDR3 reads TGTGCCAGCAGCTTGGTTTCCGGGGGAATAGATACGCAGTATTTT.

The rearrangement uses TRBV7-2 and TRBJ2-3; unclear D gene. V was pared by 5 bases and J by 2 bases, with 8 bases between. The CDR3 is 13 residues long. Germline lookup yields CDR1 SGHTA and CDR2 FQGNSA. The CDR3 sequence: CASSPRFTDTQYF. For the CDR3, the DNA is TGTGCCAGCAGCCCACGGTTCACAGATACGCAGTATTTT. The full variable domain, rest sourced from reference TRBV7-2 and TRBJ2-3, is GAGVSQSPSNKVTEKGKDVELRCDPISGHTALYWYRQSLGQGLEFLIYFQGNSAPDKSGLPSDRFSAERTGGSVSTLTIQRTQQEDSAVYLCASSPRFTDTQYFGPGTRLTVL.

The chain is built from TRBV6-6 and TRBJ1-1, with 9 positions matching TRBD1. Germline V gene sequence: CDR1 MNHNY, CDR2 SVGAGI (reference sequence). There are 14 residues in the CDR3. Trimming cost V 1 base and J 5 bases; bases outside gene matches: 2. The CDR3 sequence: CASSYWGTGTEAFF. CDR3 DNA: TGTGCCAGCAGTTACTGGGGGACAGGGACTGAAGCTTTCTTT.

This clone came up a few times. The genes are TRBV5-1 and TRBJ2-6; no clear D gene. Germline CDR1 reads SGHRS; CDR2 reads YFSETQ. V was clipped by 4 bases and J by 3 bases, with 8 bases between them. The CDR3 has 14 amino acids. The CDR3 DNA sequence: TGCGCCAGCAGCATTCCGGGTGGGGCCAACGTCCTGACTTTC. This translates into CASSIPGGANVLTF.

This clone occurred a few times. This rearrangement joins TRBV6-5 to TRBJ2-7; the D gene is possibly TRBD1 (5 bases). Trimming cost V 3 bases and J 4 bases, with 13 bases left between them. The CDR3 length is 14 residues. Germline values: CDR1 MNHEY, CDR2 SVGAGI. The CDR3 bases are TGTGCCAGCAGTTATGGGGTGACAGTTTACGAGCAGTACTTC. Protein: CASSYGVTVYEQYF.

This sequence joins TRBV7-2 and TRBJ1-4; D might be TRBD1 (6 bases). Trimming stripped 1 base from V and 10 bases from J, with 13 bases between. The CDR3 consists of 14 residues. CDR1 SGHTA and CDR2 FQGNSA come from the germline V gene. CDR3 region: CASSLEGSRGKLFF. The CDR3, as DNA: TGTGCCAGCAGCTTAGAAGGATCCAGGGGAAAACTGTTTTTT.

The V gene is TRBV18, the J gene TRBJ1-1; weak D call: TRBD1 (6 bases). The CDR3 contains 14 residues. Germline V lookup: CDR1 KGHSH, CDR2 LQKENI. V lost 5 bases and J 2 bases, leaving 12 bases between the germline ends. The CDR3 nucleotides are TGTGCCAGCTCAGTGGGACACCCAAACACTGAAGCTTTCTTT. This sequence encodes CASSVGHPNTEAFF. The full variable domain, with the rest looked up from reference TRBV18 and TRBJ1-1, is NAGVMQNPRHLVRRRGQEARLRCSPMKGHSHVYWYRQLPEEGLKFMVYLQKENIIDESGMPKERFSAEFPKEGPSILRIQQVVRGDSAAYFCASSVGHPNTEAFFGQGTRLTVV.

The rearrangement links TRBV7-8 to TRBJ1-2, with a tentative D call TRBD1 (5 bases). The V gene's germline CDR1 is SGHVS and CDR2 FQNEAQ. The V end lost 4 bases, the J end lost 8 bases, and 17 bases lay between the germline ends. CDR3 length equals 14 residues. CDR3 region: CASSSGGMGDGYTF. For the CDR3, the DNA is TGTGCCAGCAGCTCCGGAGGGATGGGGGACGGCTACACCTTC.

The rearrangement links TRBV2 to TRBJ2-3; 9 nucleotides match TRBD2. CDR1 is SNHLY and CDR2 is FYNNEI in the germline V gene. CDR3 length: 15 amino acids. V shed 11 bases and J 5 bases; nucleotides not matched to a gene: 14. CDR3 in amino acids: CASWGASGEEDTQYF. The CDR3 coding sequence is TGTGCCTCATGGGGGGCTAGCGGGGAAGAAGATACGCAGTATTTT.

The table lists this clone with a few counts. The V call is TRBV7-9, the J call TRBJ1-6, with TRBD1 identical over 8 bases. V lost 4 bases, J lost 7 bases, and 3 bases stayed unmatched. The germline V gene encodes CDR1 SEHNR and CDR2 FQNEAQ (reference sequence). The CDR3 has 14 amino acids. The CDR3 is CASSSGQGNSPLHF. For the CDR3, the DNA is TGTGCCAGCAGCTCCGGACAGGGCAATTCACCCCTCCACTTT.

The V gene is TRBV5-4, the J gene TRBJ2-2; D perhaps matches TRBD1 (5 bases). CDR3 length: 14 residues. The V gene's germline CDR1 is SGHNT and CDR2 YYREEE (reference sequence). V lost 1 base to trimming and J lost 5 bases, with 9 bases between them. In DNA form, the CDR3 reads TGTGCCAGCAGCTTGCAGGGTGGGACCGGGGAGCTGTTTTTT. This encodes CASSLQGGTGELFF. The variable domain in full, with the rest retrieved from reference TRBV5-4 and TRBJ2-2, is ETGVTQSPTHLIKTRGQQVTLRCSSQSGHNTVSWYQQALGQGPQFIFQYYREEENGRGNFPPRFSGLQFPNYSSELNVNALELDDSALYLCASSLQGGTGELFFGEGSRLTVL.

V usage is TRBV13 and J usage is TRBJ1-1; D unclear. Trimming shortened V by 6 bases and J by 5 bases, and 13 bases separated the two germline ends. Germline-derived CDR1 and CDR2 are PRHDT and FYEKMQ (reference sequence). This CDR3 is 13 amino acids long. The CDR3 protein is CASRWTGGTEAFF. The CDR3 nucleotides are TGTGCCAGCAGGTGGACCGGAGGGACTGAAGCTTTCTTT.

This chain connects TRBV5-1 to TRBJ2-7; the D is unclear. Trimming cost V 2 bases and J 1 base, with 7 bases left between them. Germline V gene lookup returns CDR1 SGHRS and CDR2 YFSETQ. The CDR3 covers 13 residues. The DNA for the CDR3 is TGCGCCAGCAGCTTTGGCATATCCTACGAGCAGTACTTC. Protein: CASSFGISYEQYF.